In this sample, the clone carrying this TCR beta chain turned up a few times. Trimming pared 0 bases from V and 2 bases from J, leaving 16 bases between. The CDR3 length is 17 residues. Germline V CDR1 and CDR2: SGHRS, YFSETQ. This sample was included in a study of T cell repertoires in cytomegalovirus infection. One entry per CDR3 protein, called by TCRdb with MiXCR from the reads. The data contain under 200,000 distinct CDR3 sequences, 8% to 10% of them singletons. V is TRBV5-1 and J is TRBJ2-3; D is unclear. Sequencing was performed on PBMCs. The receptor was isolated from a human donor in good health (CMV status not recorded). Some clones in this sample may be carry-over from other donors' samples. DNA for the CDR3: TGCGCCAGCAGCTTGGCCCTCTCGACGGGTCCCACAGATACGCAGTATTTT. Protein: CASSLALSTGPTDTQYF.